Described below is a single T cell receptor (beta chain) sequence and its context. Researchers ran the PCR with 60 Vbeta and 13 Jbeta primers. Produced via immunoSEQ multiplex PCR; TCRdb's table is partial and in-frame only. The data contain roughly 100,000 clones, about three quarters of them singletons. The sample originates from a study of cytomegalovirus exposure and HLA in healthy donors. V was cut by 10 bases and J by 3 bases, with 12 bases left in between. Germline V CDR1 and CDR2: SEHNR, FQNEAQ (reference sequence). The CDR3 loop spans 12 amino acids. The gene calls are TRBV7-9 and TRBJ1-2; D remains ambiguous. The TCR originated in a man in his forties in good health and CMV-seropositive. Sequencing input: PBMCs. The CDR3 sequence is CATVPSDYGYTF. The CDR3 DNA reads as TGTGCCACCGTTCCCAGCGACTATGGCTACACCTTC.